This is a list of T cell receptor beta chains from one sample in a study of blood T cell repertoires in COVID-19. Assay: immunoSEQ multiplex PCR; the TCRdb copy retains only in-frame clones and omits some. The table has some 370,000 clones, around 90% seen once; the top ten hold over 1%. Sequencing was done on a sample of peripheral blood. Source of these receptors: a man aged 40-55 years with acute or convalescent COVID-19. The CDR3 runs from the conserved cysteine through the conserved F or W. A D gene is named only where the DNA matches it firmly. Clone size appears in some rows only: once, few, many, or a class for an expanded clone.

V gene	D gene	clone size	J gene	CDR3 DNA	CDR3 protein
TRBV7-2	TRBD2	NA	TRBJ2-7	TGTGCCAGCAGCTTAGGAATGTCTAGCGGGTTTTACGAGCAGTACTTC	CASSLGMSSGFYEQYF
TRBV19	TRBD2	NA	TRBJ2-1	TGTGCCAGTAGCGGACTAGCGGGAGCTGGGGAGCAGTTCTTC	CASSGLAGAGEQFF
TRBV4-1	NA	NA	TRBJ1-1	TGCGCCAGCAGCCAAGAATGGCCGTTGAACACTGAAGCTTTCTTT	CASSQEWPLNTEAFF
TRBV7-8	TRBD1	NA	TRBJ1-2	TGTGCCAGCAGCCTCGGACAGGGGGCGGAAGGCTACACCTTC	CASSLGQGAEGYTF
TRBV4-1	NA	NA	TRBJ2-3	TGCGCCAGCAGCCAAGGTCTTTGGGGGGGCACAGATACGCAGTATTTT	CASSQGLWGGTDTQYF
TRBV28	NA	NA	TRBJ1-5	TGTGCCAGCAGTTTATCCCCGGGACATAGCAATCAGCCCCAGCATTTT	CASSLSPGHSNQPQHF
TRBV11-1	TRBD1	once	TRBJ2-5	TGTGCCAGCAGCTTACGGGACAGGTCCCAAGAGACCCAGTACTTC	CASSLRDRSQETQYF
TRBV12-3/TRBV12-4	NA	NA	TRBJ2-1	TGTGCCAGCAGTCCCCGACAGGAGCAGTTCTTC	CASSPRQEQFF
TRBV6-5	TRBD1	few	TRBJ2-1	TGTGCCAGCAGTTCCCGGACAGGGGGCGATGAGCAGTTCTTC	CASSSRTGGDEQFF
TRBV19	NA	NA	TRBJ2-1	TGTGCCAGTAGTACACAGGGTCGGAATGAGCAGTTCTTC	CASSTQGRNEQFF
TRBV7-2	NA	NA	TRBJ2-5	TGTGCCAGCAGCTTAAAATGGGGCGACCAAGAGACCCAGTACTTC	CASSLKWGDQETQYF
TRBV6-5	NA	NA	TRBJ1-6	TGTGCCAGCAGTCCCGGTTACCGTTCACCCCTCCACTTT	CASSPGYRSPLHF
TRBV20-1	NA	NA	TRBJ2-7	TGCAGTGCTAGTTTCGGTACCTACGAGCAGTACTTC	CSASFGTYEQYF
TRBV12-3/TRBV12-4	NA	NA	TRBJ1-2	TGTGCCAGCAGTCCCCAGGCGGGGTTCGGCTACACCTTC	CASSPQAGFGYTF
TRBV29-1	NA	NA	TRBJ1-5	TGCAGCGTTGTTTCTGGGAGTCGCAATCAGCCCCAGCATTTT	CSVVSGSRNQPQHF
TRBV4-1	NA	NA	TRBJ2-1	TGCGCCAGCAGCCGATTACAGAGCTCCTACAATGAGCAGTTCTTC	CASSRLQSSYNEQFF
TRBV13	NA	NA	TRBJ2-3	TGTGCCAGCAGCTTACAGGGATCAGATACGCAGTATTTT	CASSLQGSDTQYF
TRBV15	TRBD1	NA	TRBJ1-4	TGTGCCACCAGCAGACAACAGGGGTACCGACGTGCAACTAATGAAAAACTGTTTTTT	CATSRQQGYRRATNEKLFF
TRBV5-6	TRBD1	NA	TRBJ2-2	TGTGCCAGCAGCTACGGGACAGGGATCACCGGGGAGCTGTTTTTT	CASSYGTGITGELFF
TRBV7-9	NA	once	TRBJ2-7	TGTGCCAGCAGCTTATCCGCAGGGACCTACGAGCAGTACTTC	CASSLSAGTYEQYF
TRBV5-6	NA	NA	TRBJ2-4	TGTGCCAGCAGCTTTTCAGGGAATAAAAACATTCAGTACTTC	CASSFSGNKNIQYF
TRBV6-5	TRBD1	NA	TRBJ1-4	TGTGCCAGCAGCTCAGGGACAGGCCCCGAAGGAAAACTGTTTTTT	CASSSGTGPEGKLFF
TRBV12-3/TRBV12-4	NA	once	TRBJ1-2	TGTGCCAGCGGTCACTCAAACTATGGCTACACCTTC	CASGHSNYGYTF
TRBV7-8	TRBD1	NA	TRBJ1-1	TGTGCCAGCAGCACAGGACAGGGTCACACTGAAGCTTTCTTT	CASSTGQGHTEAFF
TRBV19	TRBD1	NA	TRBJ1-4	TGTGCCAGTAGTATGCATTACAGGGGGCTGCGTGAAAAACTGTTTTTT	CASSMHYRGLREKLFF
TRBV4-2	NA	once	TRBJ1-1	TGTGCCAGCAGCCAAGATCTCCGAGGACTCACTGAAGCTTTCTTT	CASSQDLRGLTEAFF
TRBV7-2	NA	NA	TRBJ1-2	TGTGCCAGCAGCTTAGCTCCCCCAGACCTAGGGGGCTATGGCTACACCTTC	CASSLAPPDLGGYGYTF
TRBV7-2	TRBD1	NA	TRBJ2-7	TGTGCCAGCAGCTCACTCCAGGGGGTCTACGAGCAGTACTTC	CASSSLQGVYEQYF
TRBV6-1	NA	NA	TRBJ1-5	TGTGCCAGCAGTGATCAGGGGAATCAGCCCCAGCATTTT	CASSDQGNQPQHF
TRBV15	TRBD2	NA	TRBJ2-1	TGTGCCACCAGCAGAGATCCCGGGACTAGCGGTTCGAAGCAGTTCTTC	CATSRDPGTSGSKQFF
TRBV2	TRBD2	NA	TRBJ2-2	TGTGCCAGCAGTGAATTTCGACTAGCGGTGAACACCGGGGAGCTGTTTTTT	CASSEFRLAVNTGELFF
TRBV10-3	NA	NA	TRBJ2-2	TGTGCCATCAGCAGGGTCGCCGGGGAGCTGTTTTTT	CAISRVAGELFF
TRBV9	NA	NA	TRBJ2-3	TGTGCCAGCAGCGTAGTTGTCAGTACAAGCACAGATACGCAGTATTTT	CASSVVVSTSTDTQYF
TRBV6-2/TRBV6-3	TRBD1	NA	TRBJ1-5	TGTGCCAGCAGTAAACAGGGACAGGGGGCTTCTCAGCCCCAGCATTTT	CASSKQGQGASQPQHF
TRBV6-6	NA	NA	TRBJ1-6	TGTGCCAGCAGTCCAACGACTATTCGCTATAATTCACCCCTCCACTTT	CASSPTTIRYNSPLHF
TRBV2	TRBD2	NA	TRBJ2-7	TGTGCCAGCATAGGACTAGCGGATGCCTACGAGCAGTACTTC	CASIGLADAYEQYF
TRBV3-1/TRBV3-2	NA	NA	TRBJ2-7	TGTGCCAGCAGCCCCCTGTCGGCAGGGTCCGCCGAGCAGTACTTC	CASSPLSAGSAEQYF
TRBV5-5	NA	NA	TRBJ2-3	TGTGCCAGCAGCTCACTCACAGATACGCAGTATTTT	CASSSLTDTQYF
TRBV7-2	NA	NA	TRBJ1-2	TGTGCCAGCAGCTTAGATGGCTCCCACGGGTTAGACTATGGCTACACCTTC	CASSLDGSHGLDYGYTF
TRBV6-2/TRBV6-3	NA	once	TRBJ2-1	TGTGCCAGCAGCCCGCCTAGGGGAGAGCAGTTCTTC	CASSPPRGEQFF
TRBV5-4	NA	NA	TRBJ1-2	TGTGCCAGCAGCTTGGACGGACAGCTTTATGGCTACACCTTC	CASSLDGQLYGYTF
TRBV5-6	NA	NA	TRBJ1-5	TGTGCCAGCAGCTGGGGGGGAGGCCAGCCCCAGCATTTT	CASSWGGGQPQHF
TRBV6-2/TRBV6-3	NA	NA	TRBJ2-3	TGTGCCAGCAGTTTTGTTGAGATCAGCACAGATACGCAGTATTTT	CASSFVEISTDTQYF
TRBV13	NA	NA	TRBJ1-3	TGTGCCAGCAGCTCAGGAGCGGCAGCGGTTTTTAACACCATATATTTT	CASSSGAAAVFNTIYF
TRBV14	TRBD1	NA	TRBJ1-5	TGTGCCAGCAGCCAAGCAGGGGGTAATCAGCCCCAGCATTTT	CASSQAGGNQPQHF
TRBV7-3	NA	once	TRBJ1-1	TGTGCCAGCAGCTTAGGGCAGGGGATAGCTGAAGCTTTCTTT	CASSLGQGIAEAFF
TRBV30	NA	NA	TRBJ1-5	TGTGCCTGGAGTGTAGGGGATGGCAATCAGCCCCAGCATTTT	CAWSVGDGNQPQHF
TRBV5-1	NA	NA	TRBJ2-7	TGCGCCAGCAGCCTAGGAGGGGGCTTCTACGAGCAGTACTTC	CASSLGGGFYEQYF
TRBV11-3	NA	NA	TRBJ1-5	TGTGCCAGCAGCTTATATCGGGGGGCGATTAATCAGCCCCAGCATTTT	CASSLYRGAINQPQHF
TRBV3-1/TRBV3-2	NA	NA	TRBJ1-2	TGTGCCAGCAGCCAAGATGTCGGGGCTAACTATGGCTACACCTTC	CASSQDVGANYGYTF
TRBV10-3	TRBD1	NA	TRBJ1-5	TGTGCCATCAGTGAGTCGGAGGACAGGGGGCTCGGTCAGCCCCAGCATTTT	CAISESEDRGLGQPQHF
TRBV3-1/TRBV3-2	NA	NA	TRBJ1-4	TGTGCCAGCAGCCAGAGTGCAACTAATGAAAAACTGTTTTTT	CASSQSATNEKLFF
TRBV6-5	NA	NA	TRBJ2-7	TGTGCCAGCACCGCCGGGCCGGGGGACTACGAGCAGTACTTC	CASTAGPGDYEQYF
TRBV6-2/TRBV6-3	NA	NA	TRBJ2-7	TGTGCCAGCAGTTACTCTTTAGGCAGGGCCGCTTCAGAGGAGCAGTACTTC	CASSYSLGRAASEEQYF